The clone carrying this TCR beta chain has just a few counts. Antigen unknown. Treatment noted: roughly nine-day PBMC culture with coronavirus spike peptide pools or control peptides (ViraFEST assay). The collection of CD4+ T cells from the unexposed donor took place before the COVID-19 pandemic (2011-2018). Sequencing of DNA taken from cultured CD4+ T cells relied on the Oncomine TCR Beta short-read assay. TCRdb reanalysed the PCR reads using MiXCR and keeps one entry per CDR3 protein. The table includes some 7,700 distinct CDR3 sequences, roughly 48% detected once. This sample was included in a study of vaccination and CD4 T cells after COVID-19. In the study overall: From HCoV-229E, HCoV-OC43, HCoV-NL63 and SARS-CoV-2, overlapping spike peptides were used to stimulate the cells.

CDR1 and CDR2 from the germline V gene are LNHNV and YYDKDF (reference sequence). V dropped 5 bases and J dropped 4; count of bases not matched to a gene: 6. This CDR3 contains 14 residues. This clonotype was sampled from a human donor in good health. The sample taken for sequencing was CD4+ T cells from blood, cultured in vitro. This chain joins TRBV15 and TRBJ1-2, with 8 positions matching TRBD1. The CDR3 is CATSGQGQPYGYTF. CDR3 sequence (DNA): TGTGCCACCAGCGGACAGGGACAACCCTATGGCTACACCTTC.